Only one count was recorded for the clone carrying this T cell receptor (beta chain). The antigen is undetermined. In the PCR, 60 Vbeta and 13 Jbeta primers were used. The protocol was immunoSEQ multiplex PCR, while the TCRdb copy is restricted to in-frame clones and leaves out a portion. There are fewer than 200,000 clones in the sample; about 84% occur only once, and 13% to 15% lies in the top ten. These data originate in a study of cytomegalovirus exposure and HLA in healthy donors. Study-level results: Reportedly, diagnosis of cytomegalovirus status by the classifier showed high specificity and sensitivity. While the bulk of TCR sequences proved rare, some public TCRs turned up in many donors.

The CDR3 spans 12 residues. Looked up from germline, CDR1 is MDHEN and CDR2 is SYDVKM. Trimming left V 5 bases short and J 8 bases short, with 12 bases between. The TCR was taken from a woman in her twenties or thirties in good health and CMV-seropositive. The specimen sequenced was PBMCs. J is TRBJ1-2 and V is TRBV28; the D is unclear. The CDR3 protein is CASSNLEGGYTF. CDR3 in DNA: TGTGCCAGCAGTAATCTGGAGGGAGGCTACACCTTC.